The 11 T cell receptor beta chains given below trace back to one sample, sequenced in a study of identical twins. TCRdb processed the 5' RACE reads anew with MiXCR; each CDR3 protein has one entry. The table shows hundreds of thousands of distinct CDR3 sequences, with 18% occurring only once. The same sample was also studied in work on T cells expressing NK-cell markers.

Input material: PBMCs. The receptors shown here come from a woman younger than 30 in good health.

The gene calls are TRBV12-3 or TRBV12-4 and TRBJ1-5; maybe TRBD1 (6 bases). V shed 1 base and J shed 4 bases, with 11 bases lying between them. The CDR3 length is 15 residues. The CDR3 here is CASSLGRGENQPQHF. DNA for the CDR3: TGTGCCAGCAGTTTAGGCAGGGGCGAGAATCAGCCCCAGCATTTT.

Only a few counts were recorded for this clonotype. The CDR3 DNA reads TGCAGTGCTAGTTTTGTGAACAATGAGCAGTTCTTC. It specifies CSASFVNNEQFF. J is TRBJ2-1 and V is TRBV20-1; D gene unclear. The germline gives CDR1 DFQATT, CDR2 SNEGSKA (reference sequence). The CDR3 loop spans 12 amino acids. Trimming cost V 3 bases and J 5 bases, with 8 bases left between them.

The sample holds a few counts of this clonotype. The chain combines TRBV27 with TRBJ1-5, with TRBD1 identical over 8 bases. This CDR3 comprises 16 residues. Germline V CDR1 and CDR2: MNHEY, SMNVEV (reference sequence). The V gene end was trimmed by 6 bases and the J gene end by 5 bases; junction bases not matched to a gene: 12. The CDR3 DNA reads TGTGCCAGCAGGGAAGATAGGACAGGGTCGCATCAGCCCCAGCATTTT. It codes for CASREDRTGSHQPQHF.

Only a few counts were recorded for this clonotype. The rearrangement links TRBV5-1 to TRBJ2-5; no clear D gene. CDR1 is SGHRS, CDR2 YFSETQ, per germline. This CDR3 comprises 12 residues. Trimming removed 0 bases at V and 5 bases at J, with 5 bases between. CDR3: CASSLEWETQYF. In DNA, the CDR3 is TGCGCCAGCAGCTTGGAATGGGAGACCCAGTACTTC.

CDR3 nucleotides: TGTGCCAGCAGCTTAGCGCGACTAGCGGGAGTCAGAGATACGCAGTATTTT. This sequence encodes CASSLARLAGVRDTQYF. The J gene is TRBJ2-3, the V gene TRBV7-9, with 12 bases matching TRBD2. Trimming took 0 bases from V and 5 from J; bases not matched to a gene: 6. The CDR3 extends over 17 amino acids. The germline V gene has CDR1 SEHNR and CDR2 FQNEAQ (reference sequence).

V is TRBV10-3 and J is TRBJ2-3, with D perhaps TRBD2 (6 bases). Germline V gene data show CDR1 as ENHRY and CDR2 as SYGVKD. V gave up 2 bases and J gave up 0 bases, with 15 bases separating them. This CDR3 has 17 amino acids. CDR3 nucleotide sequence: TGTGCCATCAGTGAGCCCCCCAAGCGGGTGAGCACAGATACGCAGTATTTT. This gives the protein CAISEPPKRVSTDTQYF.

This clonotype was recorded a few times. The chain recombines TRBV10-3 with TRBJ2-5, with D possibly matching TRBD2 (5 bases). Germline lookup yields CDR1 ENHRY and CDR2 SYGVKD. CDR3 length equals 15 residues. Trimming cost V 2 bases and J 4 bases, with 14 bases left between them. The CDR3 sequence: CAISEPAEVGETQYF. CDR3 sequence (DNA): TGTGCCATCAGTGAGCCGGCGGAGGTGGGAGAGACCCAGTACTTC.

The rearrangement links TRBV20-1 to TRBJ1-1, with D perhaps TRBD1 (5 bases). The CDR3 is made up of 11 amino acids. V lost 6 bases, J lost 8 bases, and 13 bases lay in between. Per germline, CDR1 DFQATT and CDR2 SNEGSKA (reference sequence). The CDR3 sequence: CSASGPGEAFF. The CDR3 coding sequence is TGCAGTGCCTCAGGGCCAGGGGAAGCTTTCTTT.

The chain recombines TRBV10-2 with TRBJ2-1, with D hard to call. CDR1 is WSHSY and CDR2 is SAAADI in the germline V gene. The CDR3 length is 15 residues. The V end lost 6 bases, the J end lost 2 bases, and 14 bases lay between the germline ends. The CDR3 DNA reads as TGCGCCAGCAGCTCAAAGGGCATCACCTACAATGAGCAGTTCTTC. It is translated as CASSSKGITYNEQFF.

The chain carries TRBV5-1 and TRBJ2-7, with TRBD1 matching over 10 bases. The CDR3 is made up of 15 amino acids. CDR1 SGHRS and CDR2 YFSETQ come from the germline V gene. The V gene end was trimmed by 0 bases and the J gene end by 2 bases; junction bases not matched to a gene: 2. The CDR3: CASSLGQGATYEQYF. DNA of the CDR3: TGCGCCAGCAGCTTGGGACAGGGGGCCACCTACGAGCAGTACTTC.

The V gene is TRBV7-9, the J gene TRBJ1-5; D may be TRBD1 (6 bases). The CDR3 runs 13 residues. Germline V gene data show CDR1 as SEHNR and CDR2 as FQNEAQ (reference sequence). Trimming stripped 5 bases from V and 7 bases from J, with 12 bases between. CDR3 sequence reads: CASSPGAKQPQHF. As DNA, the CDR3 is TGTGCCAGCAGCCCGGGGGCGAAACAGCCCCAGCATTTT.